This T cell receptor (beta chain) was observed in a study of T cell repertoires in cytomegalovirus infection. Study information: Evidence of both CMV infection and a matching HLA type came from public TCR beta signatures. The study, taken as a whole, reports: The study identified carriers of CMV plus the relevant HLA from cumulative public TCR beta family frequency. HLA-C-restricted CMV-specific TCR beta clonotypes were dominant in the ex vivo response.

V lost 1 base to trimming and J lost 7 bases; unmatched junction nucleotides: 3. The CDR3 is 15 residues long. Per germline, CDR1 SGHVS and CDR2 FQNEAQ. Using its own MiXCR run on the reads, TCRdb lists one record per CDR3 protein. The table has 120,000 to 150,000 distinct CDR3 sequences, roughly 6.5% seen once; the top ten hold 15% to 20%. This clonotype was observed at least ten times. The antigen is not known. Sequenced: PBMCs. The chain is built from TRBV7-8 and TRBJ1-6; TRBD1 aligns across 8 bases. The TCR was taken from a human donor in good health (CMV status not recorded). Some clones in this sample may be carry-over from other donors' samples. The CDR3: CASSLEGQENSPLHF. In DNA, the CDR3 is TGTGCCAGCAGCTTAGAGGGACAGGAGAATTCACCCCTCCACTTT.